A single sample gave rise to the 10 T cell receptor beta chains below, sequenced in a study of T-cell reconstitution after alpha-beta-depleted transplantation in children. This sample's TCRbeta library carried unique molecular identifier barcodes. TCRdb used MiXCR to reprocess the PCR reads, holding one entry per CDR3 protein. This table holds fewer than 500,000 distinct CDR3 sequences, approximately 41% found once. Source: PBMCs, taken before TCRalphabeta/CD19-depleted stem cell transplant. Every receptor here comes from a girl aged 2 to 10 with aplastic anemia, due to receive a stem cell transplant.

V gene TRBV6-5 combines with J gene TRBJ1-2; D may be TRBD1 (6 bases). Trimming took off 4 bases at V and 5 bases at J, with 17 bases between the two ends. The V gene's germline CDR1 is MNHEY and CDR2 SVGAGI. CDR3 length: 15 amino acids. CDR3 in DNA: TGTGCCAGCAGTTCCCTACCAGGGGAGGGGTATGGCTACACCTTC. Translation: CASSSLPGEGYGYTF.

The chain joins TRBV5-1 to TRBJ2-7; 11 bases line up with TRBD1. Trimming at V came to 4 bases and at J to 6 bases, leaving 9 bases not matched to a gene. The CDR3 length is 15 residues. Per the germline V gene, CDR1 is SGHRS and CDR2 is YFSETQ. The CDR3 sequence: CASSARDRGYGEQYF. In DNA form, the CDR3 reads TGCGCCAGCAGCGCCCGGGACAGGGGGTACGGCGAGCAGTACTTC.

In its sample, this clonotype was seen a few times. This sequence joins TRBV3-1 and TRBJ2-7; perhaps TRBD1 as D (6 bases). The germline V gene encodes CDR1 LGHDT and CDR2 YNNKEL (reference sequence). The CDR3 covers 15 residues. Between the trimmed V and J ends, which lost 4 bases and 3 bases, there was a span of 16 bases. The CDR3 reads CASSPRQDYLYEQYF. CDR3 in DNA: TGTGCCAGCAGCCCGAGACAGGATTATCTCTACGAGCAGTACTTC.

This rearrangement joins TRBV19 to TRBJ2-6; TRBD1 might be the D (5 bases). The CDR3 has 17 residues. V lost 5 bases, J lost 5 bases, and 19 bases lay in between. CDR1 is LNHDA and CDR2 is SQIVND in the germline V gene (reference sequence). The CDR3 region has the DNA TGTGCCAGTAGTGAACGCGGACACAGCAACTGGGCCAACGTCCTGACTTTC. This encodes CASSERGHSNWANVLTF.

In its sample, this clonotype was seen many times. The chain is built from TRBV3-1 and TRBJ2-2; D is ambiguous. In germline, CDR1 is LGHDT, CDR2 YNNKEL (reference sequence). This CDR3 has 15 residues. V was shortened by 0 bases and J by 3 bases, with 8 bases between the two germline ends. DNA for the CDR3: TGTGCCAGCAGCCAAGAACCTCCGGACACCGGGGAGCTGTTTTTT. Translated, it gives CASSQEPPDTGELFF.

The sample holds one count of this clonotype. This chain uses TRBV10-2 with TRBJ2-7; TRBD2 might be the D (5 bases). V lost 8 bases, J lost 7 bases, and 15 bases lay in between. The CDR3 covers 12 residues. The germline CDR1 and CDR2 sequences are WSHSY and SAAADI. CDR3 DNA: TGCGCCAGCTGCTGGCCTCGCGGGGAGCAGTACTTC. Translation gives CASCWPRGEQYF.

This clonotype was seen only a few times. The chain joins TRBV6-2 or TRBV6-3 to TRBJ1-1; D might be TRBD1 (5 bases). Per the germline V gene, CDR1 is MNHEY and CDR2 is SVGEGT. This CDR3 is 15 amino acids long. Trimming removed 6 bases from V and 6 bases from J, with 20 bases in between. The CDR3 sequence: CASRPVQGGGPEAFF. The CDR3 DNA reads as TGTGCCAGCAGACCCGTTCAGGGAGGAGGCCCTGAAGCTTTCTTT.

V usage is TRBV3-1 and J usage is TRBJ2-7; no definite D call. Germline V gene data show CDR1 as LGHDT and CDR2 as YNNKEL (reference sequence). The V end was cut by 4 bases, the J end by 7 bases, with 14 bases between. CDR3 size: 13 residues. The CDR3 reads CASSRFGSGEQYF. DNA of the CDR3: TGTGCCAGCAGCCGCTTCGGGTCCGGAGAGCAGTACTTC.

The V gene is TRBV7-9, the J gene TRBJ2-3; maybe TRBD2 (5 bases). CDR3 length: 15 residues. Deletions cut 1 base from V and 4 bases from J, with 12 bases between. CDR1 SEHNR and CDR2 FQNEAQ come from the germline V gene (reference sequence). The CDR3 bases are TGTGCCAGCAGCTTAGGAGGAGGAGAGGCAGATACGCAGTATTTT. It is translated as CASSLGGGEADTQYF.

The CDR3 bases are TGTGCCAGCAGCTGGGACAGGGTGTTACAGCCCCAGCATTTT. This gives the protein CASSWDRVLQPQHF. This chain uses TRBV5-5 with TRBJ1-5; 9 bases are a match to TRBD1. Losses at the gene ends were 3 bases for V and 7 bases for J; bases not matched to a gene: 5. The germline V gene has CDR1 SGHKS and CDR2 YYEKEE (reference sequence). CDR3 length: 14 amino acids.